The source of this T cell receptor (beta chain) is a study of cytomegalovirus exposure and HLA in healthy donors. It was with 60 Vbeta and 13 Jbeta primers that the PCR ran. Libraries were prepared by immunoSEQ multiplex PCR; TCRdb keeps only in-frame clonotypes and omits some of them. This sample carries roughly 120,000 clones, roughly 68% of them seen once, and the ten largest clones take 8% to 9.5%. Trimming took 4 bases from V and 0 from J; bases not matched to a gene: 2. The CDR3 contains 14 residues. Germline lookup yields CDR1 MDHEN and CDR2 SYDVKM. This sequence was found in a man aged 25-45 years in good health and CMV-seropositive. Sequencing used PBMCs. This chain links TRBV28 with TRBJ1-1, with 7 bases identical to TRBD1. The CDR3 loop reads CASSYGTVNTEAFF. The CDR3 nucleotides read TGTGCCAGCAGTTATGGGACAGTGAACACTGAAGCTTTCTTT.